The rows below give T cell receptor beta chains drawn from one sample of a study of T and B cells in COVID-19 patients. TCRdb reprocessed the multiplex PCR reads via MiXCR and lists one record per CDR3 protein. The profile covers approximately 14,000 distinct CDR3 sequences, with less than 35% appearing a single time and roughly 7.3% taken by the ten largest. Sequences were obtained from blood. All receptors come from a human donor who had recovered from COVID-19. Both conserved end residues are trimmed from each CDR3. A D gene is named only where the DNA matches it firmly. Clone size, where shown, is once, few, many, or a class for clones that have expanded.

clone_size: medium-sized; d_call: NA; v_call: TRBV29-1; j_call: TRBJ2-7; cdr3_aa: SVGNRVWEQY
clone_size: NA; d_call: TRBD1; v_call: TRBV18; j_call: TRBJ2-4; cdr3_aa: ASSPQGVAENIQY
clone_size: medium-sized; d_call: NA; v_call: TRBV19; j_call: TRBJ2-2; cdr3_aa: ASSILPGNAYTGELF
clone_size: NA; d_call: NA; v_call: TRBV14; j_call: TRBJ2-1; cdr3_aa: ASSLVTSGLNEQF
clone_size: NA; d_call: NA; v_call: TRBV19; j_call: TRBJ2-4; cdr3_aa: ASSTPGGRGVEDKNIQY
clone_size: few; d_call: NA; v_call: TRBV27; j_call: TRBJ2-7; cdr3_aa: ASSPTGATPSYEQY
clone_size: NA; d_call: NA; v_call: TRBV5-6; j_call: TRBJ2-3; cdr3_aa: ASSLVTGASTDTQY
clone_size: many; d_call: NA; v_call: TRBV30; j_call: TRBJ2-6; cdr3_aa: ARLHSGANVLT
clone_size: NA; d_call: NA; v_call: TRBV6-5; j_call: TRBJ1-1; cdr3_aa: ASSYDHPASTEAF
clone_size: once; d_call: NA; v_call: TRBV12-3/TRBV12-4; j_call: TRBJ1-5; cdr3_aa: ASSLGPQRQPQH
clone_size: NA; d_call: NA; v_call: TRBV10-3; j_call: TRBJ2-7; cdr3_aa: AISDHTRGLDPISPYEQY
clone_size: once; d_call: NA; v_call: TRBV15; j_call: TRBJ1-5; cdr3_aa: ATSRGSGGGPQH
clone_size: few; d_call: NA; v_call: TRBV7-9; j_call: TRBJ1-1; cdr3_aa: ASSLAHRASTPAF
clone_size: medium-sized; d_call: NA; v_call: TRBV6-2/TRBV6-3; j_call: TRBJ2-2; cdr3_aa: ASSYGVRTGELF
clone_size: NA; d_call: NA; v_call: TRBV6-2/TRBV6-3; j_call: TRBJ2-6; cdr3_aa: ASIPQGAGANVLT
clone_size: NA; d_call: TRBD2; v_call: TRBV7-2; j_call: TRBJ2-6; cdr3_aa: ASSSSGGSNVLT
clone_size: NA; d_call: TRBD2; v_call: TRBV5-5; j_call: TRBJ2-1; cdr3_aa: ASSRTSGRYNEQF
clone_size: few; d_call: NA; v_call: TRBV7-2; j_call: TRBJ2-3; cdr3_aa: ASSLTLADTQY
clone_size: NA; d_call: NA; v_call: TRBV19; j_call: TRBJ1-2; cdr3_aa: VSSATTNYGYT
clone_size: few; d_call: TRBD2; v_call: TRBV6-6; j_call: TRBJ2-1; cdr3_aa: ASSYVGGISWNEQF
clone_size: medium-sized; d_call: NA; v_call: TRBV19; j_call: TRBJ1-1; cdr3_aa: ASSMGLTEAF
clone_size: many; d_call: TRBD1; v_call: TRBV18; j_call: TRBJ2-1; cdr3_aa: ASSPLRDRGTYNEQF